A selection of T cell receptor beta chains follows, all from one sample in a study of T cell responses to AZD1222 COVID-19 vaccine. Profiled with immunoSEQ multiplex PCR; TCRdb holds only in-frame clones, not every one. The data contain about 110,000 clones, 80% to 95% of them singletons. The sequencing used peripheral blood, collected 28 days after the second AZD1222 dose. The source is an adult who received the AZD1222 COVID-19 vaccine. CDR3s include the opening cysteine and the closing phenylalanine or tryptophan. Each record gives: V gene, clone size, J gene, D gene, CDR3 protein, CDR3 DNA. The D gene is left open where the match is weak. Size tells how often a clone was seen (once, few, many) or the class of an expanded clone, and some rows leave it out.

TRBV5-1	.	TRBJ2-7	.	CASSLGGRFREQYF	TGCGCCAGCAGCTTGGGGGGGCGTTTTCGCGAGCAGTACTTC
TRBV6-6	few	TRBJ1-1	.	CASSLITGTEAFF	TGTGCCAGCAGTTTAATTACCGGGACAGAAGCTTTCTTT
TRBV18	.	TRBJ2-7	TRBD2	CASSHGAGGPEQYF	TGTGCCAGCTCCCACGGGGCGGGGGGCCCCGAGCAGTACTTC
TRBV13	.	TRBJ1-2	TRBD1	CASSRRDRALGGYGYTF	TGTGCCAGCAGCCGCCGGGACAGGGCCTTGGGGGGCTATGGCTACACCTTC
TRBV6-5	.	TRBJ2-7	.	CASRRYRASYEQYF	TGTGCCAGCAGAAGGTACAGGGCCTCCTACGAGCAGTACTTC
TRBV2	once	TRBJ2-3	.	CASSKDRTDTQYF	TGTGCCAGCAGTAAGGACAGAACAGATACGCAGTATTTT
TRBV15	once	TRBJ2-5	TRBD1	CATSRDIGQGGETQYF	TGTGCCACCAGCAGAGATATCGGACAGGGAGGAGAGACCCAGTACTTC
TRBV29-1	.	TRBJ1-2	TRBD1	CSVWTGANYGYTF	TGCAGCGTGTGGACAGGGGCCAACTATGGCTACACCTTC
TRBV3-1/TRBV3-2	.	TRBJ2-7	.	CASSAPSYEQYF	TGTGCCAGCAGCGCCCCGAGTTACGAGCAGTACTTC
TRBV19	.	TRBJ1-1	TRBD1	CASSIGGRTGVGTEAFF	TGTGCCAGTAGTATAGGAGGAAGGACAGGGGTGGGCACTGAAGCTTTCTTT
TRBV6-5	.	TRBJ1-6	.	CASSYGEGINSPLHF	TGTGCCAGCAGTTACGGTGAGGGGATTAATTCACCCCTCCACTTT
TRBV10-3	.	TRBJ1-5	.	CATQGTDQPQHF	TGTGCCACCCAGGGTACCGATCAGCCCCAGCATTTT
TRBV6-1	.	TRBJ1-4	.	CASSDRFRGGSSEKLFF	TGTGCCAGCAGTGACCGTTTCAGGGGCGGGTCTAGTGAAAAACTGTTTTTT
TRBV7-8	.	TRBJ1-2	.	CASSLAYGYTF	TGTGCCAGCAGCTTAGCTTATGGCTACACCTTC
TRBV9	.	TRBJ2-2	.	CASSVPAGTPKNTGELFF	TGTGCCAGCAGCGTACCCGCCGGGACACCAAAGAACACCGGGGAGCTGTTTTTT
TRBV6-2/TRBV6-3	.	TRBJ2-3	.	CASSPTTDTQYF	TGTGCCAGCAGCCCGACCACAGATACGCAGTATTTT
TRBV7-2	few	TRBJ1-6	.	CATSRGTLDSPLHF	TGTGCTACTAGTAGGGGGACTTTGGATTCACCCCTCCACTTT
TRBV27	.	TRBJ2-7	TRBD1	CASSPGQGTYEQYF	TGTGCCAGCAGTCCGGGACAGGGAACCTACGAGCAGTACTTC
TRBV5-1	.	TRBJ2-7	TRBD2	CASSPFSGGLGEQYF	TGCGCCAGCAGCCCCTTTAGCGGGGGGCTGGGCGAGCAGTACTTC
TRBV10-1	.	TRBJ1-2	.	CASSESTDAGYTF	TGCGCCAGCAGTGAGTCGACCGATGCCGGCTACACCTTC
TRBV15	.	TRBJ2-7	TRBD1	CATSRATGFGYEQYF	TGTGCCACCAGCAGAGCGACAGGGTTTGGCTACGAGCAGTACTTC
TRBV5-1	once	TRBJ2-3	.	CASSLVPTSTDTQYF	TGCGCCAGCAGCTTGGTACCTACTAGTACCGATACGCAGTATTTT
TRBV18	.	TRBJ1-5	.	CASSPGTSNQPQHF	TGTGCCAGCTCACCGGGGACTTCTAATCAGCCCCAGCATTTT
TRBV6-5	once	TRBJ2-5	.	CAILEGRETQYF	TGTGCCATATTAGAGGGTAGGGAGACCCAGTACTTC
TRBV5-1	.	TRBJ2-7	.	CASSLALEPYEQYF	TGCGCCAGCAGCTTGGCCCTTGAACCCTACGAGCAGTACTTC
TRBV3-1/TRBV3-2	.	TRBJ1-6	.	CASSPHGSGF	TGTGCCAGCAGCCCGCACGGGTCGGGCTTT
TRBV12-3/TRBV12-4	.	TRBJ2-5	.	CASSPGGETQYF	TGTGCCAGCAGTCCGGGTGGTGAGACCCAGTACTTC
TRBV10-3	.	TRBJ1-4	.	CAIRGRDGEKLFF	TGTGCCATCCGGGGCAGGGACGGTGAAAAACTGTTTTTT
TRBV7-9	.	TRBJ1-1	.	CASSFGGGTEAFF	TGTGCCAGCAGCTTCGGAGGGGGCACTGAAGCTTTCTTT
TRBV25-1	once	TRBJ1-3	.	CASSERRNTIYF	TGTGCCAGCAGTGAACGGCGAAACACCATATATTTT
TRBV6-5	few	TRBJ1-6	.	CASSLRERGSSPLHF	TGTGCCAGCAGTTTGAGGGAGCGTGGGAGTTCACCCCTCCACTTT
TRBV7-9	.	TRBJ2-1	.	CASSLAGGLNNEQFF	TGTGCCAGCAGCTTAGCAGGGGGTCTAAACAATGAGCAGTTCTTC
TRBV14	once	TRBJ2-3	.	CASSQDRGTQYF	TGTGCCAGCAGCCAAGACCGCGGTACGCAGTATTTT
TRBV24-1	.	TRBJ1-2	TRBD1	CATSAYHDREGGYTF	TGTGCCACCAGTGCCTACCATGACAGGGAAGGTGGCTACACCTTC
TRBV23-1	.	TRBJ2-2	TRBD1	CASRGQGENTGELFF	TGCGCCAGCCGCGGACAGGGGGAGAACACCGGGGAGCTGTTTTTT
TRBV6-5	.	TRBJ2-1	.	CASSYSGQLQHEQFF	TGTGCCAGCAGTTACTCAGGGCAGCTTCAGCATGAGCAGTTCTTC
TRBV5-4	.	TRBJ2-7	.	CASSVKQGRYEQYF	TGTGCCAGCAGCGTTAAACAGGGGAGGTACGAGCAGTACTTC
TRBV18	.	TRBJ2-3	.	CASSQELASSGTQYF	TGTGCCAGCTCACAAGAATTGGCCAGCTCGGGTACGCAGTATTTT
TRBV7-2	.	TRBJ1-4	.	CASSLGLSEKLFF	TGTGCCAGCAGCTTAGGTTTAAGCGAAAAACTGTTTTTT
TRBV7-6	.	TRBJ1-5	.	CASSLGDNQPQHF	TGTGCCAGCAGCTTAGGGGACAATCAGCCCCAGCATTTT
TRBV18	.	TRBJ2-7	.	CASSPLGRNYEQYF	TGTGCCAGCTCACCACTCGGTCGGAACTACGAGCAGTACTTC
TRBV20-1	.	TRBJ2-2	.	CSASTADTGELFF	TGCAGTGCTAGTACAGCTGACACCGGGGAGCTGTTTTTT
TRBV19	.	TRBJ1-1	.	CASQKAGYVAFF	TGTGCCAGCCAAAAAGCCGGGTATGTAGCTTTCTTT
TRBV4-1	.	TRBJ2-4	.	CASSHPGQAKNIQYF	TGCGCCAGCAGCCACCCAGGACAGGCCAAAAACATTCAGTACTTC
TRBV6-2/TRBV6-3	.	TRBJ1-6	TRBD1	CASSYGQDVISPLHF	TGTGCCAGCAGTTACGGACAGGATGTAATTTCACCCCTCCACTTT
TRBV29-1	.	TRBJ1-2	.	CSVELAYGYTF	TGCAGCGTTGAGCTTGCCTATGGCTACACCTTC
TRBV5-1	.	TRBJ2-1	TRBD2	CASRETSGGNYNEQFF	TGCGCCAGCAGGGAGACTAGCGGGGGGAATTACAATGAGCAGTTCTTC
TRBV5-4	.	TRBJ2-7	.	CASSPRDGPYEQYF	TGTGCCAGCAGCCCTCGGGACGGGCCCTACGAGCAGTACTTC
TRBV5-1	.	TRBJ2-3	TRBD1	CASSPGDRGYTDTQYF	TGCGCCAGCAGCCCAGGGGACAGGGGGTATACAGATACGCAGTATTTT
TRBV4-1	.	TRBJ2-1	.	CASSYRDPRYNEQFF	TGCGCCAGCAGCTACCGGGACCCGCGGTACAATGAGCAGTTCTTC
TRBV5-1	once	TRBJ2-3	.	CASSSGQLVDTQYF	TGCGCCAGCAGCTCTGGACAGTTGGTAGATACGCAGTATTTT
TRBV5-1	.	TRBJ2-5	.	CASSPLGTPFQETQYF	TGCGCCAGCAGCCCACTCGGGACTCCGTTTCAAGAGACCCAGTACTTC
TRBV4-3	.	TRBJ1-4	TRBD1	CASSLGQGEEKLFF	TGCGCCAGCAGCCTCGGACAGGGGGAAGAAAAACTGTTTTTT
TRBV6-2/TRBV6-3	.	TRBJ2-2	TRBD2	CASSYPGLAGSGELFF	TGTGCCAGCAGTTACCCGGGACTAGCGGGGTCGGGGGAGCTGTTTTTT
TRBV15	.	TRBJ2-3	.	CATSRAGRSTDTQYF	TGTGCCACCAGCAGAGCTGGCAGAAGCACAGATACGCAGTATTTT